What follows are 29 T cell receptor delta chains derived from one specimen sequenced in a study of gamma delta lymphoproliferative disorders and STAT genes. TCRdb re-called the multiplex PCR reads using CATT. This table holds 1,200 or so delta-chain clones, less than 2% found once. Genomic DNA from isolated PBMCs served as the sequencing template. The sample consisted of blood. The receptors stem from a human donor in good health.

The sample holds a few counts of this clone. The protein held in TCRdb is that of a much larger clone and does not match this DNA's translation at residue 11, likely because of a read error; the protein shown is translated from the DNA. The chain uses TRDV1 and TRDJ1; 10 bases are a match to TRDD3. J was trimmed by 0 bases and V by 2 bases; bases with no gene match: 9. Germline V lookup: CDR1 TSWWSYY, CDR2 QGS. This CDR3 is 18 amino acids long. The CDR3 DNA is TGTGCTCTTGGGGAAAAAGACTGGGGGATCAAGTACACCGATAAACTCATCTTT. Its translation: CALGEKDWGIKYTDKLIF.

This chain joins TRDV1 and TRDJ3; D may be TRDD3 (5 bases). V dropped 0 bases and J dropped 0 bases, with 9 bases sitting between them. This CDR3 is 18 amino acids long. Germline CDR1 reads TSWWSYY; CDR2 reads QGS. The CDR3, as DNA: TGTGCTCTTGGGGAACTGGGGGTTGGCTCCTGGGACACCCGACAGATGTTTTTC. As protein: CALGELGVGSWDTRQMFF.

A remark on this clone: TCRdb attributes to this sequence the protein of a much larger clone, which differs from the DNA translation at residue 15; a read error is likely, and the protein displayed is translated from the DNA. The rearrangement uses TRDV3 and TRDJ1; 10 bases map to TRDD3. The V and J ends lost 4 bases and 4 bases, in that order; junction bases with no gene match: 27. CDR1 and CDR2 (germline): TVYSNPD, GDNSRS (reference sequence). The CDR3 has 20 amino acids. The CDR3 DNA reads TGTGCCTACGACTTCCCCAAATATACTGGGGGATTGATGTACATCGATAAACTCATCTTT. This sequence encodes CAYDFPKYTGGLMYIDKLIF.

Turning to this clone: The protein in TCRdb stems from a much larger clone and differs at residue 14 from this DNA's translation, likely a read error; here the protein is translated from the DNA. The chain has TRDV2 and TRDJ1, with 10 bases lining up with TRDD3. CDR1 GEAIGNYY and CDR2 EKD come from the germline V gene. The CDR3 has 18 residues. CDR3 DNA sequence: TGTGCCTGTGACACCGTCGGGGGGGATACGAAGTACACCGAAAAACTCATCTTT. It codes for CACDTVGGDTKYTEKLIF.

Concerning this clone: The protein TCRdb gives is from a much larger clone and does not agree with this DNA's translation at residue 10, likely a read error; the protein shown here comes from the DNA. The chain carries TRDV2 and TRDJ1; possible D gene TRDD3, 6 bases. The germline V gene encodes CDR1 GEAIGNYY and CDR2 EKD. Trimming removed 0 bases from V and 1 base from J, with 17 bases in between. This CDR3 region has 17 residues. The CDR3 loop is CACDTVGGPRGTDKLIF. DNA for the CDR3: TGTGCCTGTGACACCGTCGGGGGACCCAGGGGCACCGATAAACTCATCTTT.

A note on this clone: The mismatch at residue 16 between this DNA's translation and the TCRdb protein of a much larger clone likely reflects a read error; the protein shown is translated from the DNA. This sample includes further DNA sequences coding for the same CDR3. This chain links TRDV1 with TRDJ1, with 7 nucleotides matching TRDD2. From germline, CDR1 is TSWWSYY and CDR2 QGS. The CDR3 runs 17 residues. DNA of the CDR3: TGTGCTCTTGGGGGAACCTTCCTCCGTTGGGGCGCCGATAAACTCACCTTT. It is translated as CALGGTFLRWGADKLTF.

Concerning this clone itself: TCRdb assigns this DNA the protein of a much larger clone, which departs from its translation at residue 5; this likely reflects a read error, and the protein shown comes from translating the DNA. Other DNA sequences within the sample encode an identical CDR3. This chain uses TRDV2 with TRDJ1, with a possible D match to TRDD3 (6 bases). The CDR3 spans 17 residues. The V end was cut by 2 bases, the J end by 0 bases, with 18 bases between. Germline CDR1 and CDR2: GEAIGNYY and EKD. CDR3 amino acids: CACDNMGGGPHTDKLIF. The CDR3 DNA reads TGTGCCTGTGACAACATGGGTGGGGGTCCCCACACCGATAAACTCATCTTT.

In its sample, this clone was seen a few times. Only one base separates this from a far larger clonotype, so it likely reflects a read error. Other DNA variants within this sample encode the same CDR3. The CDR3 loop is CALGVQSSSTRVWGIRGLNKLIF. The DNA of the CDR3 is TGTGCTCTCGGGGTCCAATCTTCCTCTACGCGGGTCTGGGGGATACGAGGGCTAAATAAACTCATCTTT. The chain employs TRDV1 and TRDJ1; 12 bases line up with TRDD3. CDR3 length: 23 residues. The germline CDR1 and CDR2 sequences are TSWWSYY and QGS.

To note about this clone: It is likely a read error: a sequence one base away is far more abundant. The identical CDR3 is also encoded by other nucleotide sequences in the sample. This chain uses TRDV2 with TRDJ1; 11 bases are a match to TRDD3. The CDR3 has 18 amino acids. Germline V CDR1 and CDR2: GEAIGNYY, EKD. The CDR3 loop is CACDPPRLLGDTSDKLIF. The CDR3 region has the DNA TGTGCCTGTGACCCCCCCCGCCTCCTGGGGGATACTAGCGATAAACTTATCTTT.

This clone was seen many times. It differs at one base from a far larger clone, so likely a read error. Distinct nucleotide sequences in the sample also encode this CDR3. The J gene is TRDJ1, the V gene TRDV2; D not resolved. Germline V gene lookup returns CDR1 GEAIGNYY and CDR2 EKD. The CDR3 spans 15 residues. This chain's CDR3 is CACDTVGDKADKLIF. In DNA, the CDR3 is TGCGCCTGTGACACCGTTGGTGATAAGGCCGATAAACTCATCTTT.

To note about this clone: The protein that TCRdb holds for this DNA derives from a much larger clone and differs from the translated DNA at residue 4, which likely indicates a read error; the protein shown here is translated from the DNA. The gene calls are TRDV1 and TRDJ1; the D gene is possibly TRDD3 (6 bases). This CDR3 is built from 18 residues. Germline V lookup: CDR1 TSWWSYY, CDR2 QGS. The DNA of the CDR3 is TGTGCTCTTTGGGAACTGGGTCCAAAATGCTTTACTTCCGATAAACTCATCTTT. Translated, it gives CALWELGPKCFTSDKLIF.

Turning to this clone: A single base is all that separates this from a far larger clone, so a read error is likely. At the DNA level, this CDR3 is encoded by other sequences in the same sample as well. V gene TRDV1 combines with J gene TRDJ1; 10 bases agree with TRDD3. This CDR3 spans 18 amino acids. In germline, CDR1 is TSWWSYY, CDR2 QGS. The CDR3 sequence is CALGEKDWGIRYTDKLIF. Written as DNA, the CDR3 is TGTGCTCTTGGGGAAAAAGACTGGGGGATCAGGTACACCGATAAGCTCATCTTT.

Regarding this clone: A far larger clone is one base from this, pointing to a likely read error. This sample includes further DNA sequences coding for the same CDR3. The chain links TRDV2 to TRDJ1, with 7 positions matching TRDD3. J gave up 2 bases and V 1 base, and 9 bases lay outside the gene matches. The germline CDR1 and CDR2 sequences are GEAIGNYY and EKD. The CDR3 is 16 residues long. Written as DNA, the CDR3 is TGTGCCTGTGACACGGTAGGTGGGGGAAATACCGATAAACTCATCTTT. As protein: CACDTVGGGNTDKLIF.

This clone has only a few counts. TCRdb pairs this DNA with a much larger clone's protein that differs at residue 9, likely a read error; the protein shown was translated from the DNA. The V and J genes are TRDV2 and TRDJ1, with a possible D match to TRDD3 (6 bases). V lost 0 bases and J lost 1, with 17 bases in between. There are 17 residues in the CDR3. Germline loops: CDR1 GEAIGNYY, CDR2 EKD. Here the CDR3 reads CACDTVGGRGGTDKLIF. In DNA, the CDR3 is TGTGCCTGTGACACCGTCGGGGGACGCGGGGGCACCGATAAACTCATCTTT.

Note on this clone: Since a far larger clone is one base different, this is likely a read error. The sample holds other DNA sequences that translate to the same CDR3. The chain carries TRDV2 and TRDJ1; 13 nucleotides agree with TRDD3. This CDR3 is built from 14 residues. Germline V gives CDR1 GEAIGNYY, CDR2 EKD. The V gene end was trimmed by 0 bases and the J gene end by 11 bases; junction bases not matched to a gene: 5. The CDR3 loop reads CACDTVGLGDTLIF. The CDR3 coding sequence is TGTGCCTGTGACACCGTGGGACTGGGGGATACGCTCATCTTT.

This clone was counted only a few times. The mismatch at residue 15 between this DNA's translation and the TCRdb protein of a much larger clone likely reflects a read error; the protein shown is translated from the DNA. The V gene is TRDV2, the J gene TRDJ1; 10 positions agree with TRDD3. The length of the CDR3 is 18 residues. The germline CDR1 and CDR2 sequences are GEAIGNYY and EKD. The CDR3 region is CACDTVGGDTKYTDRLIF. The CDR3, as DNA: TGTGCCTGTGACACCGTCGGGGGGGATACGAAGTACACCGATAGACTCATCTTT.

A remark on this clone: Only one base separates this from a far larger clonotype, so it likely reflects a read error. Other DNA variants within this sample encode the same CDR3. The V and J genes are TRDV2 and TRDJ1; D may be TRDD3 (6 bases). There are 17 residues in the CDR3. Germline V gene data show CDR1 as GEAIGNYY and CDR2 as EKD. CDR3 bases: TGTGCCTGTGACGACATGGGTGGGGGTCCCCACACCGATAAACTTATCTTT. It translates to CACDDMGGGPHTDKLIF.

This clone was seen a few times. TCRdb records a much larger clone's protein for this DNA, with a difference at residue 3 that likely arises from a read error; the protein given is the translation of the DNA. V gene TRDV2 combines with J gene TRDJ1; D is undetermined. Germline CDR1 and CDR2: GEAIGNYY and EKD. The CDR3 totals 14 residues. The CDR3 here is CARDPITNTDKLIF. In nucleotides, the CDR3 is TGTGCCCGTGACCCTATTACCAACACCGATAAACTCATCTTT.

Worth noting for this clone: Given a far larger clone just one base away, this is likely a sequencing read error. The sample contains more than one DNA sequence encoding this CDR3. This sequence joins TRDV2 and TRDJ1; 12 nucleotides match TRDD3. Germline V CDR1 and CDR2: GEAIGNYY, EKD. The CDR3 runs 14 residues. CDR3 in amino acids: CACDTVGLGDTLIF. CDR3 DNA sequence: TGTGCCTGTGACACCGTAGGACTGGGGGATACACTCATCTTT.

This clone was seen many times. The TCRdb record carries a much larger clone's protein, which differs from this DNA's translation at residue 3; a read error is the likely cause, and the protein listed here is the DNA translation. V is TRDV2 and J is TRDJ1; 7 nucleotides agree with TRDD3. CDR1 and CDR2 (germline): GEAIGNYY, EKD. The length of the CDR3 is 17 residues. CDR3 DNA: TGTGCCCGTGACCCCGTTTCGGGGGGATCTTACACCGATAAACTCATCTTT. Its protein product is CARDPVSGGSYTDKLIF.

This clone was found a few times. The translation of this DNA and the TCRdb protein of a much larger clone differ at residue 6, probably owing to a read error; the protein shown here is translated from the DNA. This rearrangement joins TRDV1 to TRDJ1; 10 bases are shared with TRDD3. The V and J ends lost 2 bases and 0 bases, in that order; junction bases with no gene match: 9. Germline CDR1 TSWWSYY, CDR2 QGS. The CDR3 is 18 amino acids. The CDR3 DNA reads TGTGCTCTTGGGGAAAACGACTGGGGGATCAGGTACACCGATAAACTCATCTTT. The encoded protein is CALGENDWGIRYTDKLIF.

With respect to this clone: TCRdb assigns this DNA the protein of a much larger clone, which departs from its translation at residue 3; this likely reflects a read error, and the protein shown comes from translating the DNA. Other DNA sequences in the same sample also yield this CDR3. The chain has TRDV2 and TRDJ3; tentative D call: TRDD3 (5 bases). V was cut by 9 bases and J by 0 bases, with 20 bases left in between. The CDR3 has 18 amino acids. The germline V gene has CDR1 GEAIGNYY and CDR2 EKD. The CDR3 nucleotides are TGTGCCCGTCCATCGGTTGGGGTAAGCTCCTGGGACACCCGACAGATGTTTTTC. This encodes CARPSVGVSSWDTRQMFF.

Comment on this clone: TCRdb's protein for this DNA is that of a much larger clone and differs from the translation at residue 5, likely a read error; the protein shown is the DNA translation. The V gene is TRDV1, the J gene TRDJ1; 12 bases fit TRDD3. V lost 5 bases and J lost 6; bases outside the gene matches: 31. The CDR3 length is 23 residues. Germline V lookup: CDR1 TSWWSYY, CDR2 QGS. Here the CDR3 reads CALGIQSSSTRVWGIRGLNKLIF. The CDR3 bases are TGTGCTCTTGGGATCCAATCTTCCTCTACGCGGGTCTGGGGGATACGAGGGCTAAATAAACTCATCTTT.

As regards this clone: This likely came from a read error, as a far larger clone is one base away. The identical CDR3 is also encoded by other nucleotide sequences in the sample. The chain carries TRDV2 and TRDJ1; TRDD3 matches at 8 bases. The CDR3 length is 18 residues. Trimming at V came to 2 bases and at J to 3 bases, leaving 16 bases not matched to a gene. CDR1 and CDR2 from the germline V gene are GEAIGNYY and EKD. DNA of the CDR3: TGTGCCTGTGACAAACTTACTGGGGGGTCTCAGCTCGCCGATAAACTCATCTTT. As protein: CACDKLTGGSQLADKLIF.

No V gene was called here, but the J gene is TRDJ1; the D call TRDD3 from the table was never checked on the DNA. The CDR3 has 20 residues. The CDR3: CACDTVADWGIRGVTDKLIF. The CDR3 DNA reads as TGTGCCTGTGACACCGTCGCCGACTGGGGGATACGCGGGGTCACCGATAAACTCATCTTT.

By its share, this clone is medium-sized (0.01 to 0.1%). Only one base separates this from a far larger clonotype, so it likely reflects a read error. The CDR3 nucleotides read TGTGCTCCTGGGGAAAAAGACTGGGGGATCAGGTACACCGATAAACTCATCTTT. The encoded protein is CAPGEKDWGIRYTDKLIF. The chain joins TRDV1 to TRDJ1, with 10 nucleotides matching TRDD3. Germline CDR1 is TSWWSYY and CDR2 is QGS. The CDR3 spans 18 residues.

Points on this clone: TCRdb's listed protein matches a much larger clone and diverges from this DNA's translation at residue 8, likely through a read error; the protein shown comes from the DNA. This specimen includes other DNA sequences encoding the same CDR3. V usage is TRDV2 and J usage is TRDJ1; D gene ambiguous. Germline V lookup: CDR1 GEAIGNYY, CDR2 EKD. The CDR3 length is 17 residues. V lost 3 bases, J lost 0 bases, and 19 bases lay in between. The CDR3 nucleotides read TGTGCCTGTGACGACATGGGTCGGGGTCCCCACACCGATAAACTCATCTTT. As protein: CACDDMGRGPHTDKLIF.

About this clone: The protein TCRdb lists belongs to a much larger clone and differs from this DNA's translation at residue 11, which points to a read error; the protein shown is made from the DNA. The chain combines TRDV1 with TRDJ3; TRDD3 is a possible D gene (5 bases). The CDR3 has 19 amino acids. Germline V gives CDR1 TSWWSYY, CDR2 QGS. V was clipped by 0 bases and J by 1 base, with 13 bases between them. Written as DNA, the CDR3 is TGTGCTCTTGGGGAACTGGGGGTCATAAATTCCTGGGACACCCGACAGATGTTTTTC. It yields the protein CALGELGVINSWDTRQMFF.

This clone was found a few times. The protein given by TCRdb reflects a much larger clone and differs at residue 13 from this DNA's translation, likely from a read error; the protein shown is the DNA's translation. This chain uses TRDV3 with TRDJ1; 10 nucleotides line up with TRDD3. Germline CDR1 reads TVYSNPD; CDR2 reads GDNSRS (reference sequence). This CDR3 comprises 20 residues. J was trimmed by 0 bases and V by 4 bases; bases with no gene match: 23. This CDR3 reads CAYDFPKYTGGLKYTDKLIF. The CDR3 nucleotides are TGTGCCTACGACTTCCCCAAATATACTGGGGGATTGAAGTACACCGATAAACTCATCTTT.